The source of this T cell receptor beta chain is a study of T cells in Graves' hyperthyroidism and ophthalmopathy. Amplification targeted TCR beta CDR3 regions from RNA transcripts. Using the HTBI primer set, a first-round RT-PCR was run on the TCR CDR3. Using its own MiXCR run on the multiplex PCR reads, TCRdb lists one record per CDR3 protein. Among 360,000 or so distinct CDR3 sequences listed, over 15% were seen once. The V gene's germline CDR1 is DFQATT and CDR2 SNEGSKA (reference sequence). CDR3 length: 12 amino acids. V lost 6 bases and J lost 4, with 12 bases in between. Together with thyroid ultrasound, orbital computed tomography, serum thyroxine and TRAb, clinical symptoms were used for diagnoses. This clonotype was recorded many times.

The chain recombines TRBV20-1 with TRBJ1-1, with D uncertain. This TCR was recovered from a woman younger than 35 with Graves' hyperthyroidism. The sequencing sample was made of blood. CDR3 sequence (DNA): TGCAGTGCGGTGGTAGCCGGCACTGAAGCTTTCTTT. Translation: CSAVVAGTEAFF.